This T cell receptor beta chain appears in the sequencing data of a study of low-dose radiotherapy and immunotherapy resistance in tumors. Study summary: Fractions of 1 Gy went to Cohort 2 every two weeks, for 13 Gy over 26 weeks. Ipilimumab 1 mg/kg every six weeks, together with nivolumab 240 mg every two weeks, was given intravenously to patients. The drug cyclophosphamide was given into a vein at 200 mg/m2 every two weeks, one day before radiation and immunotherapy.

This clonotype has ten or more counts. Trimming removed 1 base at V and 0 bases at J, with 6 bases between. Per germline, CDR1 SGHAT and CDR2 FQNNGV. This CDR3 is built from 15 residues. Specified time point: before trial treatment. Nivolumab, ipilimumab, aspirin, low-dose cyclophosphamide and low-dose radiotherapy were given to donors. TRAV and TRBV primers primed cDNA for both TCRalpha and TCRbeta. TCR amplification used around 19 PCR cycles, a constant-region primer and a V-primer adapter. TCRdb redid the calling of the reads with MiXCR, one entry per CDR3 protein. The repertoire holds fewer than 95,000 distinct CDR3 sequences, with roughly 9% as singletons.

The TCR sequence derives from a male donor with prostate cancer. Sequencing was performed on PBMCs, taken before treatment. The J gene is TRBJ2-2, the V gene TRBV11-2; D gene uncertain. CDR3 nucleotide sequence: TGTGCCAGCAGCTTAGGCGGTACGAACACCGGGGAGCTGTTTTTT. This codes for CASSLGGTNTGELFF.